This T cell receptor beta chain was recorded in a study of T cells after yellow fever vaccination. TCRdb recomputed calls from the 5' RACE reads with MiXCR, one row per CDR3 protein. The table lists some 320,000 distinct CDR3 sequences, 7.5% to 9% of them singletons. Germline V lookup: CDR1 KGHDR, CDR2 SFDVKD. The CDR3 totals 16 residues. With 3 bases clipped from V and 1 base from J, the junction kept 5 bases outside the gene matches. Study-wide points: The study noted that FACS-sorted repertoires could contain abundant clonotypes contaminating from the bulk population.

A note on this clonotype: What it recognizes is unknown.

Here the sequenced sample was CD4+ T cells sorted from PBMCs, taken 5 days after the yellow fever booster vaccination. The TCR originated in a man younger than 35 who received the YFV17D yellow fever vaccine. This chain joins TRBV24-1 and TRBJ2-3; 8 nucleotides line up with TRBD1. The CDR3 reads CATSDRGQVGTDTQYF. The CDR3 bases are TGTGCCACCAGTGATAGGGGACAGGTTGGCACAGATACGCAGTATTTT.